This T cell receptor beta chain was recorded in a study of T cell changes during pregnancy in multiple sclerosis. Assay used: immunoSEQ multiplex PCR; TCRdb lists only in-frame clones, some missing. In the table there are about 17,000 clones, about four fifths of which are singletons. Germline V CDR1 and CDR2: SGHTA, FQGTGA. The CDR3 is 13 amino acids. After removal of 5 bases from V and 7 bases from J, the junction contained 7 bases not matched to a gene. This clone is medium-sized. The source of this sequence is a female donor in good health, enrolled as a control in a pregnancy study. The J gene is TRBJ1-2, the V gene TRBV7-3; the match to TRBD1 covers 7 bases. Sequencing was performed on CD8+ T cells from peripheral blood mononuclear cells, taken in the second trimester of pregnancy. CDR3 nucleotide sequence: TGTGCCAGCAGCGCCGACAGGGCGGGTGGCTACACCTTC. Translated: CASSADRAGGYTF.